This TCR beta chain was documented in a study of regulatory and conventional T cells in RAG deficiency. Overall study findings and caveats: Shannon entropy fell and Simpson indices rose in RAG-deficient patients. Omenn patients showed >80% Treg-Tconv overlap and shorter CDR3 lengths.

The CDR3 is 16 amino acids. Germline V CDR1 and CDR2: SGHTA, FQGNSA. V was cut by 0 bases and J by 0 bases, with 8 bases left in between. In regard to this clone: Its antigen is currently unknown.

Sequencing used immunoSEQ multiplex PCR; TCRdb keeps in-frame clones, though not all of them. The data show more than 20,000 clones, approximately 93% seen once. Conventional CD4+ T cells were sorted from blood as CD25-low CD127-high cells. This sample was also put to use in a study of regulatory T cells. As that report states: Amplification used 52 TRBV primers and 13 TRBJ primers.

This receptor was identified in a human donor in good health. This sequence joins TRBV7-2 and TRBJ2-2; a possible D gene is TRBD1 (6 bases). The sequenced sample consisted of CD4+ T cells sorted from blood. Here the CDR3 DNA reads TGTGCCAGCAGCTTAGCGGGGACACCGAACACCGGGGAGCTGTTTTTT. This translates into CASSLAGTPNTGELFF.